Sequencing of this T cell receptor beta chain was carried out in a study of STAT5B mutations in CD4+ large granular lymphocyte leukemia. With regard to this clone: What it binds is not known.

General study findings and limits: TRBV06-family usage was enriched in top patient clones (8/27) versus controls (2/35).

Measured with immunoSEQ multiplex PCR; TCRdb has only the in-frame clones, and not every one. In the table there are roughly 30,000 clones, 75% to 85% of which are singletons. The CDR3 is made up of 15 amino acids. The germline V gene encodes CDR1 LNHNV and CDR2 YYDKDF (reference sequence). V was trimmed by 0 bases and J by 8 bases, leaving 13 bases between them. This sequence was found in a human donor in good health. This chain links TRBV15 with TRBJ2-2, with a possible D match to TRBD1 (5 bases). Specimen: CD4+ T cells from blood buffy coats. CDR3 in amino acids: CATSRDWAGSGELFF. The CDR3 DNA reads TGTGCCACCAGCAGAGATTGGGCAGGGTCTGGGGAGCTGTTTTTT.